This passage covers 26 T cell receptor beta chains from one sample sequenced in a study of PD-L1 blockade in urothelial cancer. Data came from immunoSEQ multiplex PCR; TCRdb stores just in-frame clones and leaves some out. The sample has 70,000 or so clones, roughly nine tenths seen once. The sequencing used PBMCs, collected around atezolizumab (anti-PD-L1) treatment. The receptors originated from a man aged 60-69 years with urothelial cancer.

The genes are TRBV6-6 and TRBJ1-5, with D uncertain. The V end was cut by 0 bases, the J end by 14 bases, with 14 bases between. There are 13 residues in the CDR3. The germline CDR1 and CDR2 sequences are MNHNY and SVGAGI (reference sequence). CDR3 region: CASSYSTTNFEHF. CDR3 DNA sequence: TGTGCCAGCAGTTACTCGACGACAAACTTTGAGCATTTT.

The V call is TRBV19, the J call TRBJ2-3; 13 bases are a match to TRBD2. With V trimmed by 5 bases and J by 6 bases, 8 bases remained unmatched. Per germline, CDR1 LNHDA and CDR2 SQIVND (reference sequence). There are 16 residues in the CDR3. The CDR3 sequence: CASSARTSGSADTQYF. The CDR3 DNA is TGTGCCAGTAGTGCCCGGACTAGCGGGAGTGCGGATACGCAGTATTTT. Combining the CDR3 with reference TRBV19 and TRBJ2-3 gives the whole variable domain DGGITQSPKYLFRKEGQNVTLSCEQNLNHDAMYWYRQDPGQGLRLIYYSQIVNDFQKGDIAEGYSVSREKKESFPLTVTSAQKNPTAFYLCASSARTSGSADTQYFGPGTRLTVL.

V is TRBV4-1 and J is TRBJ2-5, with 10 bases matching TRBD2. With 3 bases clipped from V and 4 bases from J, the junction kept 11 bases outside the gene matches. In germline, CDR1 is MGHRA, CDR2 YSYEKL. CDR3 length: 17 residues. CDR3 DNA sequence: TGCGCCAGCAGCCACAGGCGGGAAGCGGGGGGGCGAGAGACCCAGTACTTC. Protein: CASSHRREAGGRETQYF.

The chain has TRBV6-1 and TRBJ2-2; tentative D call: TRBD1 (5 bases). V was clipped by 1 base and J by 7 bases, with 10 bases between them. Looked up from germline, CDR1 is MNHNS and CDR2 is SASEGT. The CDR3 is 14 amino acids. CDR3 in DNA: TGTGCCAGCAGTGAAGAGGGGAACGGCGGGGAGCTGTTTTTT. Protein product: CASSEEGNGGELFF.

The chain couples TRBV11-3 to TRBJ2-2; the D is unclear. The CDR3 is made up of 15 amino acids. From germline, CDR1 is SGHNT and CDR2 YENEEA. Trimming stripped 2 bases from V and 1 base from J, with 8 bases between. CDR3 protein: CASSLMAENTGELFF. The CDR3 DNA is TGTGCCAGCAGCTTAATGGCGGAGAACACCGGGGAGCTGTTTTTT. The full variable domain, with the rest looked up from reference TRBV11-3 and TRBJ2-2, is EAGVVQSPRYKIIEKKQPVAFWCNPISGHNTLYWYLQNLGQGPELLIRYENEEAVDDSQLPKDRFSAERLKGVDSTLKIQPAELGDSAVYLCASSLMAENTGELFFGEGSRLTVL.

The J gene is TRBJ2-1, the V gene TRBV29-1; 8 bases agree with TRBD2. The germline CDR1 and CDR2 sequences are SQVTM and ANQGSEA. The CDR3 is 15 amino acids. The V gene end was trimmed by 3 bases and the J gene end by 9 bases; junction bases not matched to a gene: 13. The CDR3 is CSVEGDTSGRSEQFF. The CDR3 DNA sequence: TGCAGCGTTGAGGGAGACACTAGCGGTCGGAGTGAGCAGTTCTTC.

V and J are TRBV7-9 and TRBJ2-1, with 14 bases lining up with TRBD2. The CDR3 has 17 residues. Germline values: CDR1 SEHNR, CDR2 FQNEAQ (reference sequence). Trimming took 5 bases from V and 2 from J; bases not matched to a gene: 5. This chain's CDR3 is CASSTGTSGRAYNEQFF. DNA for the CDR3: TGTGCCAGCAGCACCGGGACTAGCGGGAGAGCCTACAATGAGCAGTTCTTC.

The chain joins TRBV13 to TRBJ2-3, with a tentative D call TRBD2 (7 bases). Germline V gene sequence: CDR1 PRHDT, CDR2 FYEKMQ (reference sequence). V was pared by 2 bases and J by 6 bases, with 15 bases between. CDR3 size: 15 residues. CDR3 amino acids: CASSLRAGAGDTQYF. CDR3 bases: TGTGCCAGCAGCTTACGTGCGGGGGCAGGGGATACGCAGTATTTT.

This rearrangement joins TRBV5-1 to TRBJ1-1, with TRBD1 identical over 9 bases. Germline CDR1 SGHRS, CDR2 YFSETQ. The CDR3 contains 16 residues. V dropped 5 bases and J dropped 6; count of bases not matched to a gene: 14. The CDR3 sequence is CASSPSGTGPPPEAFF. The CDR3, as DNA: TGCGCCAGCAGTCCTTCCGGGACAGGGCCCCCGCCTGAAGCTTTCTTT.

This chain joins TRBV15 and TRBJ2-7, with a tentative D call TRBD1 (6 bases). This CDR3 is built from 15 residues. V lost 0 bases and J lost 5, with 14 bases in between. Germline assignment: CDR1 LNHNV and CDR2 YYDKDF (reference sequence). CDR3 DNA: TGTGCCACCAGCAGAGATCCGACAGGACATAACGAGCAGTACTTC. Its protein product is CATSRDPTGHNEQYF. Drawing the rest from reference TRBV15 and TRBJ2-7, the complete variable domain is DAMVIQNPRYQVTQFGKPVTLSCSQTLNHNVMYWYQQKSSQAPKLLFHYYDKDFNNEADTPDNFQSRRPNTSFCFLDIRSPGLGDTAMYLCATSRDPTGHNEQYFGPGTRLTVT.

The chain employs TRBV7-8 and TRBJ1-6, with 9 bases identical to TRBD1. V trimming: 1 base; J trimming: 6 bases; junction bases outside the gene matches: 1. CDR1 is SGHVS, CDR2 FQNEAQ, per germline. The CDR3 is made up of 15 amino acids. In nucleotides, the CDR3 is TGTGCCAGCAGCTTAGGGACAGGGGTTAATTCACCCCTCCACTTT. Protein product: CASSLGTGVNSPLHF.

The chain combines TRBV5-4 with TRBJ1-4; D unclear. The CDR3 runs to 15 residues. Germline values: CDR1 SGHNT, CDR2 YYREEE (reference sequence). V was trimmed by 3 bases and J by 2 bases, leaving 11 bases between them. The CDR3 nucleotides read TGTGCCAGCAGCTATATAGACACTACTAATGAAAAACTGTTTTTT. It specifies CASSYIDTTNEKLFF.

This chain uses TRBV5-4 with TRBJ1-5, with a tentative D call TRBD1 (5 bases). CDR1 SGHNT and CDR2 YYREEE come from the germline V gene (reference sequence). Trimming took off 0 bases at V and 4 bases at J, with 5 bases between the two ends. This CDR3 region has 13 residues. The CDR3 reads CASSLDRNQPQHF. For the CDR3, the DNA is TGTGCCAGCAGCTTGGACAGGAATCAGCCCCAGCATTTT.

The chain has TRBV18 and TRBJ1-2, with TRBD1 matching over 7 bases. The CDR3 sequence is 12 residues long. Trimming at V came to 0 bases and at J to 10 bases, leaving 2 bases not matched to a gene. Germline V gene lookup returns CDR1 KGHSH and CDR2 LQKENI. CDR3 sequence: CASSPPGQFYTF. The CDR3, as DNA: TGTGCCAGCTCACCACCGGGACAGTTCTACACCTTC.

V is TRBV2 and J is TRBJ2-3, with D possibly matching TRBD2 (6 bases). CDR1 and CDR2 from the germline V gene are SNHLY and FYNNEI. The CDR3 runs to 14 residues. V lost 4 bases to trimming and J lost 1 base, with 9 bases between them. This CDR3 is CASSVGGRTDTQYF. The CDR3 DNA reads TGTGCCAGCAGTGTCGGGGGACGCACAGATACGCAGTATTTT.

The chain joins TRBV4-1 to TRBJ1-1, with 9 bases aligning to TRBD1. In germline, CDR1 is MGHRA, CDR2 YSYEKL. The trim removed 2 bases at V and 6 bases at J, leaving 7 bases unmatched. The CDR3 runs 15 residues. The CDR3 sequence is CASSQYTGGLSEAFF. DNA of the CDR3: TGCGCCAGCAGCCAATACACAGGGGGCCTTTCTGAAGCTTTCTTT.

V gene TRBV19 combines with J gene TRBJ2-1, with 15 bases matching TRBD2. The germline gives CDR1 LNHDA, CDR2 SQIVND (reference sequence). After removal of 7 bases from V and 5 bases from J, the junction contained 6 bases not matched to a gene. The CDR3 spans 16 residues. The CDR3 DNA reads as TGTGCCAGTACAGGGACTAGCGGGAGGCGGAACAATGAGCAGTTCTTC. As protein: CASTGTSGRRNNEQFF.

The chain recombines TRBV30 with TRBJ2-7; 10 bases map to TRBD1. Looked up from germline, CDR1 is GTSNPN and CDR2 is SVGIG (reference sequence). Trimming at V came to 7 bases and at J to 4 bases, leaving 4 bases not matched to a gene. The CDR3 loop spans 12 amino acids. The CDR3 coding sequence is TGTGCCTCCTGGGACAGGGGATACGAGCAGTACTTC. Residues: CASWDRGYEQYF.

This chain joins TRBV7-2 and TRBJ2-7; D gene uncertain. The CDR3 runs to 16 residues. V lost 5 bases and J 3 bases, leaving 20 bases between the germline ends. Per the germline V gene, CDR1 is SGHTA and CDR2 is FQGNSA. The CDR3 loop is CASSPSSDIPIYEQYF. The CDR3 nucleotides are TGTGCCAGCAGCCCCTCGTCTGACATTCCCATCTACGAGCAGTACTTC.

The V gene is TRBV11-3, the J gene TRBJ2-3; D possibly corresponds to TRBD2 (5 bases). Germline CDR1 is SGHNT and CDR2 is YENEEA. With 5 bases removed from V and 8 bases from J, the gap between germline ends came to 11 bases. The CDR3 is made up of 12 amino acids. As DNA, the CDR3 is TGTGCCAGCAGCGAAAGAGGGTTTACGCAGTATTTT. Protein sequence: CASSERGFTQYF.

This chain connects TRBV5-4 to TRBJ1-2, with D unclear. This CDR3 region has 15 residues. The germline V gene encodes CDR1 SGHNT and CDR2 YYREEE (reference sequence). Trimming pared 2 bases from V and 6 bases from J, leaving 17 bases between. This CDR3 reads CASSFPFSSINGYTF. CDR3 DNA: TGTGCCAGCAGCTTCCCATTCTCGAGCATTAATGGCTACACCTTC.

This chain connects TRBV19 to TRBJ1-1; no firm D call. The V end lost 7 bases, the J end lost 1 base, and 16 bases lay between the germline ends. The germline gives CDR1 LNHDA, CDR2 SQIVND (reference sequence). The CDR3 runs 15 residues. The CDR3 sequence is CASTETRPQNTEAFF. CDR3 nucleotide sequence: TGTGCCAGTACCGAGACACGGCCACAGAACACTGAAGCTTTCTTT. The full variable domain, completed using reference TRBV19 and TRBJ1-1, is DGGITQSPKYLFRKEGQNVTLSCEQNLNHDAMYWYRQDPGQGLRLIYYSQIVNDFQKGDIAEGYSVSREKKESFPLTVTSAQKNPTAFYLCASTETRPQNTEAFFGQGTRLTVV.

This clone has just a few counts. V is TRBV19 and J is TRBJ1-2; no firm D call. The germline V and J ends were trimmed by 11 bases and 2 bases, with 12 bases remaining between them. CDR1 is LNHDA, CDR2 SQIVND, per germline (reference sequence). The CDR3 covers 12 residues. The CDR3 region is CAGLDTNYGYTF. The CDR3 bases are TGTGCCGGACTGGATACGAACTATGGCTACACCTTC.

The V and J genes are TRBV10-2 and TRBJ2-7; 11 bases are shared with TRBD2. CDR1 is WSHSY, CDR2 SAAADI, per germline. The CDR3 runs 14 residues. J lost 4 bases, V lost 3 bases, and 2 bases had no gene match. CDR3 sequence (DNA): TGCGCCAGCAGTGATAGCGGGGGGGGTTACGAGCAGTACTTC. Translation: CASSDSGGGYEQYF.

The J gene is TRBJ2-7, the V gene TRBV9, with D perhaps matching TRBD2 (5 bases). The CDR3 extends over 12 amino acids. Trimming took 5 bases from V and 5 from J, leaving 11 bases between them. Germline V gene data show CDR1 as SGDLS and CDR2 as YYNGEE. CDR3 amino acids: CASRGSGNEQYF. Here the CDR3 DNA reads TGTGCCAGCAGGGGGAGTGGGAACGAGCAGTACTTC.

V usage is TRBV30 and J usage is TRBJ1-2; unclear D gene. V was trimmed by 0 bases and J by 0 bases, leaving 14 bases between them. This CDR3 has 16 amino acids. Per germline, CDR1 GTSNPN and CDR2 SVGIG (reference sequence). The CDR3 loop reads CAWSVRGASANYGYTF. CDR3 DNA: TGTGCCTGGAGTGTACGAGGAGCGTCTGCTAACTATGGCTACACCTTC.